A selection of T cell receptor beta chains follows, all from one sample in a study of shared clonotypes between healthy human individuals. Profiling relied on immunoSEQ multiplex PCR, and the TCRdb table lists in-frame clones only, not all of them. Among a few hundred thousand clones listed, over 50% were seen once. Material: memory CD4+ T cells sorted from blood. The receptors come from a man aged 25 to 40 in good health. Each CDR3 is given without its conserved first and last residue.

CDR3 | V | length
ASSRTYEQY | TRBV5-8 | 9
ASSLTGNTEAF | TRBV18 | 11
ASSQSVGEAF | TRBV28 | 10
ASSQSNSYEQY | TRBV7-2 | 11
ASSPGTGHQPQH | TRBV18 | 12
ASSEHQNSYEQY | TRBV2 | 12
ASSLRTSGKDEQY | TRBV28 | 13
ASSETPYEQY | TRBV2 | 10
ASSLNTANEKLF | TRBV5-1 | 12
ASRRGQGAIEQY | TRBV6-1 | 12
ASSSNTGELF | TRBV11-3 | 10
ASLGPVEAYGYT | TRBV19 | 12
ASSIGRLAANTGELF | TRBV19 | 15
ASRRTASSTDTQY | TRBV5-8 | 13
ASSEGSRGAVDTQY | TRBV10-2 | 14
ASSFGQGQNVQY | TRBV27 | 12
ASSPGTDGGGYT | TRBV5-5 | 12
ASSGQGAMNTEAF | TRBV28 | 13
ASSQRTDATNEKLF | TRBV4-2 | 14
ASTSRTGRALYGYT | TRBV19 | 14
AWSDLFTYEQY | TRBV30 | 11
ASSPSGGRSEKLF | TRBV5-4 | 13
ASSELTPQETQY | TRBV2 | 12
ASSIGTITDTQY | TRBV5-1 | 12
ASSYQGTRFEKLF | TRBV7-8 | 13
ASRQTGGGETQY | TRBV7-2 | 12
ASSSWGGELF | TRBV7-2 | 10
ASIGGTNTEAF | TRBV7-9 | 11
ASSEIGRDDEKLF | TRBV25-1 | 13
ASSQSGVGFTDTQY | TRBV14 | 14
ASSLGTGSAF | TRBV5-6 | 10
ASSSYGRRDTEAF | TRBV11-2 | 13
ASREYYGYT | TRBV28 | 9
ASSLSRSQETQY | TRBV27 | 12
ASSLSVPPGEAF | TRBV7-3 | 12
ASSIGQGLGEAKNIQY | TRBV19 | 16
ASSQATGAIEQF | TRBV4-3 | 12
ASSLEVGRGGNEQF | TRBV5-1 | 14
ASSLGAITEAF | TRBV7-9 | 11
ASSPPAGSEQY | TRBV7-7 | 11
ASSPSPLADSYNEQF | TRBV9 | 15
ASSGPPRGPVNQPQH | TRBV2 | 15
ASSLQVTGELF | TRBV5-1 | 11
ASSPIAFGNTIY | TRBV5-6 | 12